One and the same sample provided the 12 T cell receptor beta chains below, sequenced in a study of blood T cell repertoires in COVID-19. TCRdb's copy holds only in-frame clones and misses some; the assay was immunoSEQ multiplex PCR. The table lists roughly 150,000 clones, 80% of them singletons. Sequenced input: peripheral blood. The receptors come from a man aged 60 to 75 with acute or convalescent COVID-19.

This sequence joins TRBV12-5 and TRBJ2-1; no firm D call. The V and J ends lost 2 bases and 5 bases respectively, with 13 bases between them. This CDR3 is 15 amino acids long. CDR1 LGHNT and CDR2 FRNRAP come from the germline V gene. The CDR3 loop reads CASGLSPPSNNEQFF. The CDR3 DNA follows: TGTGCTAGTGGTTTGTCCCCGCCTAGTAACAATGAGCAGTTCTTC.

The chain links TRBV7-2 to TRBJ2-5; no clear D. Germline V gives CDR1 SGHTA, CDR2 FQGNSA. This CDR3 contains 13 residues. V lost 1 base and J lost 5, with 8 bases in between. CDR3 amino acids: CASSLVKAETQYF. In DNA, the CDR3 is TGTGCCAGCAGCTTAGTTAAAGCCGAGACCCAGTACTTC.

This chain links TRBV9 with TRBJ2-3; D is possibly TRBD2 (5 bases). CDR1 is SGDLS and CDR2 is YYNGEE in the germline V gene. V was cut by 4 bases and J by 2 bases, with 14 bases left in between. The CDR3 covers 15 residues. In DNA, the CDR3 is TGTGCCAGCAGCCCAACAAGCGGAGTCACAGATACGCAGTATTTT. Residues: CASSPTSGVTDTQYF.

This clone was counted a single time. The J gene is TRBJ2-3, the V gene TRBV7-9, with a weak D call TRBD2 (7 bases). The CDR3 runs to 14 residues. Trimming took 3 bases from V and 4 from J, leaving 11 bases between them. Germline CDR1 reads SEHNR; CDR2 reads FQNEAQ (reference sequence). Written as DNA, the CDR3 is TGTGCCAGCAGCTTTGGGGGGGGCGCAGATACGCAGTATTTT. The encoded protein is CASSFGGGADTQYF.

The chain uses TRBV4-3 and TRBJ1-1; D possibly corresponds to TRBD1 (5 bases). CDR1 is LGHNA, CDR2 YSLEER, per germline. V gave up 6 bases and J gave up 3 bases, with 20 bases separating them. The length of the CDR3 is 16 residues. The CDR3 DNA reads as TGCGCCAGCAGTCGGGATTTGGCGGGGCAGGACACTGAAGCTTTCTTT. It is translated as CASSRDLAGQDTEAFF.

CDR3 amino acids: CASNKQGSSNQPQHF. For the CDR3, the DNA is TGTGCCAGCAACAAACAGGGATCTAGCAATCAGCCCCAGCATTTT. The rearrangement links TRBV2 to TRBJ1-5, with D perhaps TRBD1 (6 bases). This CDR3 spans 15 amino acids. From germline, CDR1 is SNHLY and CDR2 FYNNEI. V lost 7 bases, J lost 0 bases, and 13 bases lay in between.

This chain connects TRBV14 to TRBJ1-1; 7 bases map to TRBD1. V gave up 4 bases and J gave up 8 bases; unmatched junction bases: 7. CDR3 size: 13 residues. Germline CDR1 SGHDN, CDR2 FVKESK. The CDR3 DNA follows: TGTGCCAGCAGCCGCGGGACAGCCCTAGAAGCTTTCTTT. Encoded protein: CASSRGTALEAFF.

The chain links TRBV5-1 to TRBJ2-3; the match to TRBD1 covers 12 bases. The CDR3 is made up of 17 amino acids. V dropped 1 base and J dropped 2; count of bases not matched to a gene: 5. The germline gives CDR1 SGHRS, CDR2 YFSETQ. The CDR3 bases are TGCGCCAGCAGCTTGTTTGGGACAGGGGGCCCCACAGATACGCAGTATTTT. Translating gives CASSLFGTGGPTDTQYF.

The V gene is TRBV18, the J gene TRBJ1-5, with D hard to call. This CDR3 has 19 residues. Germline assignment: CDR1 KGHSH and CDR2 LQKENI. Trimming cost V 4 bases and J 0 bases, with 22 bases left between them. CDR3 sequence: CASSLKERRNGYSNQPQHF. In DNA, the CDR3 is TGTGCCAGCTCACTCAAGGAGCGACGAAACGGTTATAGCAATCAGCCCCAGCATTTT.

The chain combines TRBV25-1 with TRBJ1-1; TRBD1 might be the D (6 bases). This CDR3 has 13 amino acids. Germline V gene lookup returns CDR1 MGHDK and CDR2 SYGVNS. Trimming removed 0 bases at V and 9 bases at J, with 11 bases between. This CDR3 is CASSEYEGTQAFF. The CDR3 nucleotides read TGTGCCAGCAGTGAATATGAGGGGACACAAGCTTTCTTT.

The chain couples TRBV5-5 to TRBJ1-3; no firm D call. Germline V gives CDR1 SGHKS, CDR2 YYEKEE (reference sequence). Between the trimmed V and J ends, which lost 5 bases and 0 bases, there was a span of 12 bases. The CDR3 loop spans 15 amino acids. The CDR3 loop reads CASRLGSSSGNTIYF. CDR3 nucleotide sequence: TGTGCCAGCAGGCTGGGCAGCAGCTCTGGAAACACCATATATTTT.

This sequence joins TRBV7-2 and TRBJ1-2, with D possibly TRBD1 on 6 matching bases. The CDR3 length is 12 residues. V was clipped by 6 bases and J by 8 bases, with 13 bases between them. In germline, CDR1 is SGHTA, CDR2 FQGNSA. CDR3 bases: TGTGCCAGCAGTTTCTACAGGGACGGCTACACCTTC. This sequence encodes CASSFYRDGYTF.